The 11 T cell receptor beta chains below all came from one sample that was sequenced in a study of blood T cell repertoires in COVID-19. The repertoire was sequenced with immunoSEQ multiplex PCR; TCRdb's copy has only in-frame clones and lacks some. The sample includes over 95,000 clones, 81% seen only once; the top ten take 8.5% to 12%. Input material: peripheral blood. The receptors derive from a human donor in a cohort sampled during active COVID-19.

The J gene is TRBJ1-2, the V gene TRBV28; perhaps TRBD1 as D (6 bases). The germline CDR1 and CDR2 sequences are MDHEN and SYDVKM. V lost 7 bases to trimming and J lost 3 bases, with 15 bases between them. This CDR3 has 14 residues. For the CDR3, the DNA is TGTGCCAGCATCGGGGAGGGGGAATACTATGGCTACACCTTC. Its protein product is CASIGEGEYYGYTF.

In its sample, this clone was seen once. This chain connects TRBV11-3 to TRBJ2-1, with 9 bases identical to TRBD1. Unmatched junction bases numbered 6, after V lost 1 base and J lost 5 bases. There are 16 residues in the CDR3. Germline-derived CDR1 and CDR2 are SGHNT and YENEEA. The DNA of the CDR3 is TGTGCCAGCAGCTTAGGGACAGGGGAGGGTAACAATGAGCAGTTCTTC. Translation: CASSLGTGEGNNEQFF.

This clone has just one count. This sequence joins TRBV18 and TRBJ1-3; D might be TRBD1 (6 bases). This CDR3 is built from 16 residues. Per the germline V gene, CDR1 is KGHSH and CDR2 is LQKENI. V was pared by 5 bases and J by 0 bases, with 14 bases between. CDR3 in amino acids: CASSFGQSTSGNTIYF. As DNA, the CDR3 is TGTGCCAGCTCATTCGGACAGAGTACCTCTGGAAACACCATATATTTT.

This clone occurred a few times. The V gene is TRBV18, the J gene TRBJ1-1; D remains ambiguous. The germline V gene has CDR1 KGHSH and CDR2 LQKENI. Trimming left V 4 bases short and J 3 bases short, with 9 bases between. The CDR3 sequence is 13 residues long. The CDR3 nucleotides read TGTGCCAGCTCACTTGGCGGAGACACTGAAGCTTTCTTT. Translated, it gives CASSLGGDTEAFF.

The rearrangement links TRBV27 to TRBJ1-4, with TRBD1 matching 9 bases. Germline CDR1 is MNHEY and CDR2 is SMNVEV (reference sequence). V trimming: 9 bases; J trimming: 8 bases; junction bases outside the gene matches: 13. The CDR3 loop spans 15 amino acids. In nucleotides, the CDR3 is TGTGCCAGAGGATTGTCGGGACAGGGTTCGGAAAAACTGTTTTTT. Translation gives CARGLSGQGSEKLFF.

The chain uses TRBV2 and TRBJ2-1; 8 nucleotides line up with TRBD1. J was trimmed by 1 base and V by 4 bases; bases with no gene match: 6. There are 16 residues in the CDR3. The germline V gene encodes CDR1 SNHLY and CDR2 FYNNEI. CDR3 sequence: CASSGQGMSSYNEQFF. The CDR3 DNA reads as TGTGCCAGCAGTGGACAGGGGATGAGTTCCTACAATGAGCAGTTCTTC.

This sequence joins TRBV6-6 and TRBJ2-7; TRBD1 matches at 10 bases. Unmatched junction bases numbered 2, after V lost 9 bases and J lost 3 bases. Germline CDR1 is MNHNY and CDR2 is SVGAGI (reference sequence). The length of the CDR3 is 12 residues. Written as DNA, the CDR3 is TGTGCCAGGACAGGGGGCTGCTACGAGCAGTACTTC. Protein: CARTGGCYEQYF.

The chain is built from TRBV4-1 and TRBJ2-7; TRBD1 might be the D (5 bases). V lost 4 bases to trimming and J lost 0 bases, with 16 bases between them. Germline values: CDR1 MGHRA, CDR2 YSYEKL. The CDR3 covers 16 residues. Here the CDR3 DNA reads TGCGCCAGCAGCCGCAACGATGGACAAGACTCCTACGAGCAGTACTTC. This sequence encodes CASSRNDGQDSYEQYF.

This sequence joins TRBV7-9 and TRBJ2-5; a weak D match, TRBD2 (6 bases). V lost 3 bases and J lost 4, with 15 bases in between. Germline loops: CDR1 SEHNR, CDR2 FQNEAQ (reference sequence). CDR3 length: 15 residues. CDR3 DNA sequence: TGTGCCAGCAGCTTGGGTTCCGCGGGATCAGAGACCCAGTACTTC. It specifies CASSLGSAGSETQYF.

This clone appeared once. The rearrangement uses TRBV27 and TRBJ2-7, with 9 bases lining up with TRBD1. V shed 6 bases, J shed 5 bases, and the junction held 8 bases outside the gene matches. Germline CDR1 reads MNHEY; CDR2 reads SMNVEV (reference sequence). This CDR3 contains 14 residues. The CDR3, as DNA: TGTGCCAGCAGCCGGGGACAGGGTTTTCACGAGCAGTACTTC. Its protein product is CASSRGQGFHEQYF.

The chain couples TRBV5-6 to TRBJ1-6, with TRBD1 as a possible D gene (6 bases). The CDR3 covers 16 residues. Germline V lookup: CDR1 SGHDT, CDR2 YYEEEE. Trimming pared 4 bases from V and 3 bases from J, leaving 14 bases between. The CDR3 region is CASSLSGANYNSPLHF. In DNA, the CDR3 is TGTGCCAGCAGCCTGTCAGGGGCTAACTATAATTCACCCCTCCACTTT.